The TCR beta chain described here comes from a study of T cell repertoires in cytomegalovirus infection. On the study more broadly: Based on public TCR beta signatures, there were indications of CMV infection and of a matching HLA type.

Trimming took off 4 bases at V and 6 bases at J, with 11 bases between the two ends. The CDR3 contains 13 residues. Germline V gene sequence: CDR1 MNHEY, CDR2 SMNVEV (reference sequence). This clonotype was counted only a few times. The antigen remains unidentified. Study-wide points: Dominating the ex vivo response were HLA-C-restricted CMV-specific TCR beta clonotypes. CMV carriers with the relevant HLA were identified by cumulative public TCR beta family frequency.

Each CDR3 protein is one row after TCRdb ran MiXCR on the reads. In the table there are about 440,000 distinct CDR3 sequences, 25% to 40% of which are singletons. This receptor was obtained from a human donor in good health (CMV status not recorded). Some clones in this sample may be carry-over from other donors' samples. Sequenced material: PBMCs. The chain carries TRBV27 and TRBJ2-3; no firm D call. The CDR3 loop is CASSSPVADTQYF. The DNA of the CDR3 is TGTGCCAGCAGTTCCCCTGTGGCGGATACGCAGTATTTT.